The 3 T cell receptor beta chains given below trace back to one sample, sequenced in a study of early T cells in non-severe SARS-CoV-2 infection. Using its own MiXCR run on the 5' RACE reads, TCRdb lists one record per CDR3 protein. The sample includes approximately 97,000 distinct CDR3 sequences, about 11% seen only once; the top ten take roughly 5%. Sequencing used whole blood, obtained at baseline. Receptors originate from an adult who was a healthcare worker with PCR-confirmed SARS-CoV-2 infection or an uninfected control (not recorded which).

This clonotype has more than one count but fewer than ten. One end of the junction varies from germline; a read error may be responsible. V gene TRBV10-2 combines with J gene TRBJ1-3; unclear D gene. Germline V CDR1 and CDR2: WSHSY, SAAADI. CDR3 length: 12 residues. CDR3 region: CASRESGNTIYF. CDR3 sequence (DNA): TGCGCCAGCAGGGAGTCTGGAAACACCATATATTTT.

This sequence joins TRBV20-1 and TRBJ2-7; possible D gene TRBD2, 5 bases. Germline loops: CDR1 DFQATT, CDR2 SNEGSKA (reference sequence). V was trimmed by 1 base and J by 3 bases, leaving 10 bases between them. This CDR3 comprises 13 residues. The CDR3 region is CSARVAAGYEQYF. The CDR3 DNA sequence: TGCAGTGCTAGAGTGGCGGCGGGCTACGAGCAGTACTTC.

This clonotype was detected ten times or more. This chain links TRBV15 with TRBJ2-7; TRBD1 agrees at 7 bases. The CDR3 length is 15 residues. Germline loops: CDR1 LNHNV, CDR2 YYDKDF (reference sequence). Germline trimming cut 3 bases from V and 4 bases from J; bases unmatched to any gene: 9. The CDR3 protein is CATSSPGQKEYEQYF. CDR3 DNA: TGTGCCACCAGCAGTCCGGGACAGAAGGAATACGAGCAGTACTTC.